A single sample gave rise to the 21 T cell receptor beta chains below, sequenced in a study of blood T cell repertoires in COVID-19. Data came from immunoSEQ multiplex PCR; TCRdb stores just in-frame clones and leaves some out. Among around 67,000 clones, roughly 82% were seen once, and the ten largest hold approximately 16%. The specimen sequenced was peripheral blood. Source of these receptors: an elderly man with active COVID-19.

V gene TRBV10-3 combines with J gene TRBJ1-5; D gene unclear. Per the germline V gene, CDR1 is ENHRY and CDR2 is SYGVKD. Trimming shortened V by 0 bases and J by 4 bases, and 10 bases separated the two germline ends. The CDR3 extends over 15 amino acids. CDR3 in DNA: TGTGCCATCAGTGAGTCGGTAATCAGGAATCAGCCCCAGCATTTT. Its protein is CAISESVIRNQPQHF.

V and J are TRBV11-2 and TRBJ1-6; no clear D. Between the trimmed V and J ends, which lost 6 bases and 0 bases, there was a span of 6 bases. Germline CDR1 is SGHAT and CDR2 is FQNNGV. This CDR3 spans 14 amino acids. CDR3 in amino acids: CASRQSSYNSPLHF. The CDR3 nucleotides are TGTGCCAGCAGACAGAGCTCCTATAATTCACCCCTCCACTTT.

V and J are TRBV14 and TRBJ1-1; D not resolved. Trimming cost V 5 bases and J 1 base, with 14 bases left between them. The CDR3 loop spans 15 amino acids. The V gene's germline CDR1 is SGHDN and CDR2 FVKESK. The CDR3 region has the DNA TGTGCCAGCAGCTTCTTACCGGGATCGAACACTGAAGCTTTCTTT. Its protein is CASSFLPGSNTEAFF.

A single count supports this clone. The chain is built from TRBV6-2 or TRBV6-3 and TRBJ1-6, with a tentative D call TRBD1 (6 bases). V was clipped by 6 bases and J by 3 bases, with 15 bases between them. Per germline, CDR1 MNHEY and CDR2 SVGEGT. This CDR3 region has 16 residues. For the CDR3, the DNA is TGTGCCAGCAGCGCTTCCGGGACAATCTATAATTCACCCCTCCACTTT. Amino acid sequence: CASSASGTIYNSPLHF.

V gene TRBV19 combines with J gene TRBJ1-5; D is perhaps TRBD1 (6 bases). Germline loops: CDR1 LNHDA, CDR2 SQIVND (reference sequence). Deletions cut 2 bases from V and 2 bases from J, with 13 bases between. CDR3 length: 16 amino acids. The CDR3 loop is CASSIISGVGNQPQHF. For the CDR3, the DNA is TGTGCCAGTAGTATAATTTCAGGGGTCGGCAATCAGCCCCAGCATTTT. Full variable domain (remainder filled in from reference TRBV19 and TRBJ1-5): DGGITQSPKYLFRKEGQNVTLSCEQNLNHDAMYWYRQDPGQGLRLIYYSQIVNDFQKGDIAEGYSVSREKKESFPLTVTSAQKNPTAFYLCASSIISGVGNQPQHFGDGTRLSIL.

The rearrangement uses TRBV2 and TRBJ2-3; tentative D call: TRBD1 (6 bases). CDR1 is SNHLY, CDR2 FYNNEI, per germline. V was clipped by 3 bases and J by 2 bases, with 9 bases between them. The CDR3 sequence is 14 residues long. CDR3 in amino acids: CASSEDRSTDTQYF. The CDR3 coding sequence is TGTGCCAGCAGTGAGGACAGATCCACAGATACGCAGTATTTT.

This clone was recorded only once. The chain employs TRBV6-5 and TRBJ1-2; 9 positions match TRBD1. CDR3 length equals 14 residues. With 6 bases clipped from V and 11 bases from J, the junction kept 13 bases outside the gene matches. Germline values: CDR1 MNHEY, CDR2 SVGAGI. DNA of the CDR3: TGTGCCAGCAGCCCCGCGGACAGGGGATTTAGTTACACCTTC. Its protein is CASSPADRGFSYTF.

V usage is TRBV7-6 and J usage is TRBJ2-7, with 8 bases matching TRBD1. This CDR3 comprises 14 residues. CDR1 and CDR2 (germline): SGHVS, FNYEAQ. The trim removed 5 bases at V and 5 bases at J, leaving 8 bases unmatched. This chain's CDR3 is CASSPSTGDHEQYF. For the CDR3, the DNA is TGTGCCAGCAGCCCTTCGACAGGGGACCACGAGCAGTACTTC. Complete variable domain (other parts from reference TRBV7-6 and TRBJ2-7): GAGVSQSPRYKVTKRGQDVALRCDPISGHVSLYWYRQALGQGPEFLTYFNYEAQQDKSGLPNDRFSAERPEGSISTLTIQRTEQRDSAMYRCASSPSTGDHEQYFGPGTRLTVT.

This clone was detected only a few times. The rearrangement uses TRBV6-5 and TRBJ1-1, with 7 nucleotides matching TRBD1. V was pared by 5 bases and J by 6 bases, with 3 bases of the junction left unmatched. From germline, CDR1 is MNHEY and CDR2 SVGAGI. The CDR3 is made up of 12 amino acids. The CDR3: CASSLGTAEAFF. In DNA form, the CDR3 reads TGTGCCAGCAGTCTAGGGACAGCTGAAGCTTTCTTT.

This clone was seen once. This chain joins TRBV7-9 and TRBJ1-2; 9 positions match TRBD1. V lost 4 bases and J lost 5; bases outside the gene matches: 11. CDR1 SEHNR and CDR2 FQNEAQ come from the germline V gene (reference sequence). CDR3 length: 16 amino acids. CDR3 nucleotides: TGTGCCAGCAGCTATGATACAGGGGGCGCAGTGTATGGCTACACCTTC. Its protein product is CASSYDTGGAVYGYTF. The whole variable domain, remainder taken from reference TRBV7-9 and TRBJ1-2, is DTGVSQNPRHKITKRGQNVTFRCDPISEHNRLYWYRQTLGQGPEFLTYFQNEAQLEKSRLLSDRFSAERPKGSFSTLEIQRTEQGDSAMYLCASSYDTGGAVYGYTFGSGTRLTVV.

V usage is TRBV9 and J usage is TRBJ1-1; 7 bases are a match to TRBD1. CDR1 SGDLS and CDR2 YYNGEE come from the germline V gene. V shed 1 base, J shed 11 bases, and the junction held 11 bases outside the gene matches. The CDR3 length is 14 residues. The CDR3 is CASSVTTGRTGAFF. CDR3 coding DNA: TGTGCCAGCAGCGTAACGACAGGGCGGACTGGCGCTTTCTTT.

V usage is TRBV6-6 and J usage is TRBJ2-3; TRBD2 agrees at 7 bases. CDR1 is MNHNY and CDR2 is SVGAGI in the germline V gene (reference sequence). The CDR3 covers 14 residues. Trimming removed 6 bases from V and 4 bases from J; junction bases left unmatched: 7. The CDR3: CASRLASTADTQYF. CDR3 nucleotide sequence: TGTGCCAGCAGACTAGCGTCGACCGCAGATACGCAGTATTTT.

J is TRBJ1-1 and V is TRBV11-2; 9 bases are shared with TRBD1. CDR1 is SGHAT and CDR2 is FQNNGV in the germline V gene. V lost 7 bases and J lost 2; bases outside the gene matches: 5. The CDR3 totals 14 residues. CDR3 DNA sequence: TGTGCCAGCACCGTGGGACAGGGCAACACTGAAGCTTTCTTT. Translation: CASTVGQGNTEAFF.

This chain uses TRBV21-1 with TRBJ2-7; no DNA check was done on the table's D call, TRBD2. TRBV21-1 is marked as a pseudogene. The length of the CDR3 is 11 residues. The CDR3 coding sequence is TGTGCCAGCAGCCCTAAAACCGAGCAGTACTTC. It specifies CASSPKTEQYF.

The chain couples TRBV9 to TRBJ2-1, with 10 bases fitting TRBD2. The V segment lost 4 bases and the J segment 12 bases; nucleotides outside the gene matches: 16. CDR1 is SGDLS and CDR2 is YYNGEE in the germline V gene. The CDR3 runs 16 residues. The CDR3 protein is CASSPLAGGPSEGQFF. The DNA of the CDR3 is TGTGCCAGCAGCCCCTTAGCGGGGGGTCCCTCAGAGGGGCAGTTCTTC. The entire variable domain, with the rest obtained from reference TRBV9 and TRBJ2-1, is as follows: DSGVTQTPKHLITATGQRVTLRCSPRSGDLSVYWYQQSLDQGLQFLIQYYNGEERAKGNILERFSAQQFPDLHSELNLSSLELGDSALYFCASSPLAGGPSEGQFFGPGTRLTVL.

This chain links TRBV19 with TRBJ2-1, with 8 bases aligning to TRBD2. Germline assignment: CDR1 LNHDA and CDR2 SQIVND (reference sequence). The CDR3 loop spans 14 amino acids. V shed 4 bases and J 5 bases; nucleotides not matched to a gene: 4. For the CDR3, the DNA is TGTGCCAGTAGTAAACGGGAGGGAAACAATGAGCAGTTCTTC. Its translation: CASSKREGNNEQFF. Supplemented by reference TRBV19 and TRBJ2-1, the full variable domain reads DGGITQSPKYLFRKEGQNVTLSCEQNLNHDAMYWYRQDPGQGLRLIYYSQIVNDFQKGDIAEGYSVSREKKESFPLTVTSAQKNPTAFYLCASSKREGNNEQFFGPGTRLTVL.

The chain recombines TRBV5-8 with TRBJ1-2; no reliable D call. CDR3 length: 11 amino acids. The ends were cut back, 0 bases at V and 13 bases at J, with 10 bases in the middle. Germline assignment: CDR1 SGHTS and CDR2 YDEGEE. The CDR3 region is CASSLAPDSTF. CDR3 coding DNA: TGTGCCAGCAGCTTGGCCCCCGACTCCACCTTC. The entire variable domain, with the rest obtained from reference TRBV5-8 and TRBJ1-2, is as follows: EAGVTQSPTHLIKTRGQQATLRCSPISGHTSVYWYQQALGLGLQFLLWYDEGEERNRGNFPPRFSGRQFPNYSSELNVNALELEDSALYLCASSLAPDSTFGSGTRLTVV.

The gene calls are TRBV19 and TRBJ1-1; maybe TRBD1 (6 bases). V was trimmed by 7 bases and J by 4 bases, leaving 13 bases between them. Per the germline V gene, CDR1 is LNHDA and CDR2 is SQIVND (reference sequence). This CDR3 has 13 amino acids. Written as DNA, the CDR3 is TGTGCCAGTAAGGGCAGGGGCACCACTGAAGCTTTCTTT. Protein sequence: CASKGRGTTEAFF.

The rearrangement links TRBV19 to TRBJ2-3, with a tentative D call TRBD1 (5 bases). Germline V lookup: CDR1 LNHDA, CDR2 SQIVND (reference sequence). The CDR3 covers 14 residues. The ends were cut back, 6 bases at V and 2 bases at J, with 12 bases in the middle. The CDR3 reads CASSLARDTDTQYF. The CDR3 DNA follows: TGTGCCAGTAGCCTGGCCAGGGACACAGATACGCAGTATTTT.

The V and J genes are TRBV12-3 or TRBV12-4 and TRBJ2-1, with 12 bases that match TRBD2. The ends lost 6 bases at V and 8 bases at J; junction bases unmatched: 2. The CDR3 is 13 amino acids. The DNA of the CDR3 is TGTGCCAGCAGGGGACTAGCGGGCCATGAGCAGTTCTTC. Translating it yields CASRGLAGHEQFF.

This sequence joins TRBV28 and TRBJ2-7, with 9 bases lining up with TRBD2. CDR1 MDHEN and CDR2 SYDVKM come from the germline V gene. The CDR3 consists of 16 residues. The trim removed 7 bases at V and 6 bases at J, leaving 16 bases unmatched. In nucleotides, the CDR3 is TGTGCCAGCACCACCAATATCCGGGCTAGCGGGATCGAGCAGTACTTC. Translated: CASTTNIRASGIEQYF.